A selection of T cell receptor beta chains follows, all from one sample in a study of vaccination effects on CD4 cells after COVID-19. Using immunoSEQ multiplex PCR, the repertoire was profiled, and TCRdb retains in-frame clones only, with some absent. The table has roughly 70,000 clones, around four fifths seen once. No antigen has been assigned to these receptors. This sample comprised CD4+ T cells from PBMCs cultured with HCoV-OC43 spike peptides, obtained after COVID-19 vaccination. The source of these receptors is a human donor who received a COVID-19 vaccine. Each CDR3 is given with its conserved first and last residue. Fields, in order: J gene, D gene, clone size, V gene, CDR3 protein, CDR3 DNA. The D gene is left open where the match is weak. Not every row has a clone size; where given, it reads once, few, many or a size class.

>TRBJ2-1|TRBD1|-|TRBV5-1
CASSPRTGGNEQFF
TGCGCCAGCAGCCCCCGGACAGGGGGCAATGAGCAGTTCTTC
>TRBJ2-3|-|few|TRBV24-1
CATSASGRQEDTQYF
TGTGCCACCAGTGCCTCCGGGAGACAAGAAGATACGCAGTATTTT
>TRBJ2-1|TRBD2|-|TRBV7-3
CASSLAGGRNEQFF
TGTGCCAGCAGCTTAGCGGGGGGGCGTAATGAGCAGTTCTTC
>TRBJ1-5|TRBD1|-|TRBV6-5
CASRRQGQSNQPQHF
TGTGCCAGCAGAAGACAGGGACAGTCTAATCAGCCCCAGCATTTT
>TRBJ1-1|-|-|TRBV6-2/TRBV6-3
CASSYGVVGNTEAFF
TGTGCCAGCAGTTACGGGGTTGTCGGCAACACTGAAGCTTTCTTT
>TRBJ1-2|-|-|TRBV5-6
CASSLIRGPGYTF
TGTGCCAGCAGCTTGATAAGAGGGCCCGGCTACACCTTC
>TRBJ2-2|-|few|TRBV18
CASSPRSQGPTGELFF
TGTGCCAGCTCACCACGGTCTCAGGGACCGACCGGGGAGCTGTTTTTT
>TRBJ1-2|-|-|TRBV6-1
CASSENSGSNNYGYTF
TGTGCCAGCAGTGAGAACAGCGGTTCGAATAACTATGGCTACACCTTC
>TRBJ2-1|-|-|TRBV7-2
CASSLGLTRNEQFF
TGTGCCAGCAGCTTAGGGCTGACGCGGAATGAGCAGTTCTTC
>TRBJ1-5|-|-|TRBV2
CASSFLNFRAGQPQHF
TGTGCCAGCTCCTTCCTGAATTTCAGGGCGGGACAGCCCCAGCATTTT
>TRBJ2-1|-|-|TRBV10-3
CAISESGGGSYNEQFF
TGTGCCATCAGTGAGTCCGGTGGGGGGAGTTACAATGAGCAGTTCTTC
>TRBJ1-5|-|-|TRBV19
CASTSRRGGNQPQHF
TGTGCCAGTACCTCCCGGAGAGGTGGCAATCAGCCCCAGCATTTT
>TRBJ1-6|-|-|TRBV6-6
CASKMSGPRSPLHF
TGTGCCAGCAAAATGTCGGGGCCTCGTTCACCCCTCCACTTT
>TRBJ1-2|-|few|TRBV6-1
CASSDAGVVAGYTF
TGTGCCAGCAGTGATGCGGGGGTGGTGGCTGGCTACACCTTC
>TRBJ2-2|TRBD1|-|TRBV9
CASSVVGQGAGELFF
TGTGCCAGCAGCGTAGTTGGACAGGGGGCCGGGGAGCTGTTTTTT
>TRBJ2-1|-|-|TRBV7-3
CASSFGGAYNEQFF
TGTGCCAGCAGCTTTGGCGGGGCCTACAATGAGCAGTTCTTC
>TRBJ2-3|-|-|TRBV5-1
CASSPSDPSTDTQYF
TGCGCCAGCAGCCCGTCCGACCCCAGCACAGATACGCAGTATTTT
>TRBJ1-6|-|-|TRBV4-1
CASSPKGQNNSPLHF
TGCGCCAGCAGCCCAAAAGGGCAGAATAATTCACCCCTCCACTTT
>TRBJ2-3|-|-|TRBV28
CASSLIVPLGGTQYF
TGTGCCAGCAGTTTAATCGTCCCATTGGGAGGTACGCAGTATTTT
>TRBJ1-1|-|-|TRBV10-1
CASSLVKKGRLMNTEAFF
TGCGCCAGCAGCCTGGTAAAAAAGGGCCGACTCATGAACACTGAAGCTTTCTTT
>TRBJ2-1|-|-|TRBV24-1
CATSVGQGEQFF
TGTGCCACCAGTGTTGGCCAGGGTGAGCAGTTCTTC
>TRBJ1-3|-|-|TRBV14
CASSTQAGISGNTIYF
TGTGCCAGCAGCACGCAGGCAGGGATCTCTGGAAACACCATATATTTT
>TRBJ1-5|-|few|TRBV12-5
CASGLVSNQPQHF
TGTGCTAGTGGTTTGGTGAGCAATCAGCCCCAGCATTTT
>TRBJ1-1|TRBD1|-|TRBV13
CASSKGQAEAFF
TGTGCCAGCAGCAAAGGACAGGCTGAAGCTTTCTTT
>TRBJ2-5|TRBD1|-|TRBV6-5
CASGPNRGGQETQYF
TGTGCCAGCGGGCCTAACAGGGGCGGTCAGGAGACCCAGTACTTC
>TRBJ1-1|-|-|TRBV9
CASSVEALNTEAFF
TGTGCCAGCAGCGTAGAGGCCCTGAACACTGAAGCTTTCTTT
>TRBJ2-1|-|once|TRBV7-8
CASSSSEEPSYNEQFF
TGTGCCAGCAGCTCGTCTGAAGAACCTTCCTACAATGAGCAGTTCTTC
>TRBJ1-6|-|few|TRBV27
CASTSGRRNNSPLHF
TGTGCCAGCACCTCCGGACGGAGAAATAATTCACCCCTCCACTTT
>TRBJ1-4|-|-|TRBV6-5
CASSYSWQGAEKLFF
TGTGCCAGCAGTTACTCCTGGCAGGGCGCGGAAAAACTGTTTTTT
>TRBJ2-1|TRBD2|-|TRBV19
CASSTLLAGSYNEQFF
TGTGCCAGTAGTACCCTACTAGCGGGCAGCTACAATGAGCAGTTCTTC
>TRBJ2-5|-|-|TRBV7-2
CASSPSFHGETQYF
TGTGCCAGCAGCCCGTCGTTCCACGGAGAGACCCAGTACTTC